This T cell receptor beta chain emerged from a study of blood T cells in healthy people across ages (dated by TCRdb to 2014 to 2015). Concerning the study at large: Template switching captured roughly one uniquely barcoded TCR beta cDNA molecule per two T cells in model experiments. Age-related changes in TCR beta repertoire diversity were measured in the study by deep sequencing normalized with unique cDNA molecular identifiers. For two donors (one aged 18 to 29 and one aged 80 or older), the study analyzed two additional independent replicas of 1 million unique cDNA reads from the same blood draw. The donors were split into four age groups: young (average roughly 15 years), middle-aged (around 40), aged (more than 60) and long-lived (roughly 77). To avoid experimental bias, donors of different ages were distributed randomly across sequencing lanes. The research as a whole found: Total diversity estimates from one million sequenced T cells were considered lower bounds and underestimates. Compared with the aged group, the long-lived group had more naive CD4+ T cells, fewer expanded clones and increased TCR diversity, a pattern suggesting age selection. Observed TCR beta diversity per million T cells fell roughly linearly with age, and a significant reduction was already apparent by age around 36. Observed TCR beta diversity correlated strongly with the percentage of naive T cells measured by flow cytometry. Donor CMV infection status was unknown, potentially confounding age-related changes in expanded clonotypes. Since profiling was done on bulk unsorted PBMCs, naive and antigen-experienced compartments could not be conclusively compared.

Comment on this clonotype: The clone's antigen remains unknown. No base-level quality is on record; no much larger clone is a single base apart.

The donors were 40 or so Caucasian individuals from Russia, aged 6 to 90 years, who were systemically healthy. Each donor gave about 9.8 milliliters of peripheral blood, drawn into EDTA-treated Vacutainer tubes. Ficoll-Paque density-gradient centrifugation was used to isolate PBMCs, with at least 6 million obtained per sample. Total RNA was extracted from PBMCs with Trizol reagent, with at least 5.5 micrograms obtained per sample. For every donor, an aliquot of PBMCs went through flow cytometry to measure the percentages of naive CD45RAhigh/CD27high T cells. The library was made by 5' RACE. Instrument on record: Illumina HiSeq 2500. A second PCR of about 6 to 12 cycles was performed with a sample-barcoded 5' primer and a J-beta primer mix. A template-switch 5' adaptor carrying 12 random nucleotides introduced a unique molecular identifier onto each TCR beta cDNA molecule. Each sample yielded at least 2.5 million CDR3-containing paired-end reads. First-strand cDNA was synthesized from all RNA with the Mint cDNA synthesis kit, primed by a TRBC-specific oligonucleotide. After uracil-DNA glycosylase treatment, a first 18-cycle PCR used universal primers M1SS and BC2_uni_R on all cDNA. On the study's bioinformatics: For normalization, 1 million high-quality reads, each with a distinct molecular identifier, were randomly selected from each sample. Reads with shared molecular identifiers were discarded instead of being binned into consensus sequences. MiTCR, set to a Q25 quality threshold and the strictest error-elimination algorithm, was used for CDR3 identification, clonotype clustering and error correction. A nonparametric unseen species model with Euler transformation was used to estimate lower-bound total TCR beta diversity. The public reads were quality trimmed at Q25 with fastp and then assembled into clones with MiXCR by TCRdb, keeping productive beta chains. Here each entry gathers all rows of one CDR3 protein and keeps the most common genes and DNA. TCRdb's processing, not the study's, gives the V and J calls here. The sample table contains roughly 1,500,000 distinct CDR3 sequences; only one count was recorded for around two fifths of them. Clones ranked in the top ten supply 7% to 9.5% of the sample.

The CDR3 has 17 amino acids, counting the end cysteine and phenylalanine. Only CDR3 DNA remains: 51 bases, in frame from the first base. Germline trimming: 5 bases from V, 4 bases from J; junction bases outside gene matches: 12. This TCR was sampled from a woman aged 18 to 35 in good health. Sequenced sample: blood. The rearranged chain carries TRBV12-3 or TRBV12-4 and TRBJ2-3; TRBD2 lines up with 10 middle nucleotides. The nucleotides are TGTGCCAGCAGTCCAGGACTAGCGGACACTAGCGCAGATACGCAGTATTTT. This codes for CASSPGLADTSADTQYF.